Reported below is one TCR beta chain. The antigen is unknown. Trimming took 5 bases from V and 9 from J; bases not matched to a gene: 9. The CDR3 loop spans 13 amino acids. Germline CDR1 is MGHRA and CDR2 is YSYEKL. The treatment denotes: approximately 10-day PBMC culture with coronavirus spike peptide pools or control peptides (ViraFEST assay). These data come from a study of vaccination and CD4 T cells after COVID-19. Researchers used the Oncomine TCR Beta short-read assay to sequence DNA from cultured CD4+ T cells. TCRdb recomputed calls from the PCR reads with MiXCR, one row per CDR3 protein. The table includes about 16,000 distinct CDR3 sequences, around 50% detected once.

The chain combines TRBV4-1 with TRBJ1-1, with 7 bases matching TRBD1. This specimen consisted of CD4+ T cells from blood, cultured in vitro, obtained before SARS-CoV-2 vaccination. This sequence was found in a human donor who had recovered from COVID-19. CDR3 in amino acids: CASSNERDSKAFF. The CDR3 DNA reads as TGCGCCAGCAGCAACGAAAGGGACAGCAAAGCTTTCTTT.